A single TCR beta chain is shown here with its context. What it binds is unknown. Relative to the germline gene, one junction end is altered; a read error may explain this. The sample originates from a study of blood T cells in healthy people across ages. Germline CDR1 SGHTA, CDR2 FQGNSA. This CDR3 contains 15 residues. A J-beta primer mix and a sample-barcoded 5' primer were used in a second PCR of roughly 7 to 12 cycles. Each cDNA molecule received a tag from a template-switch adaptor that had 12 random nucleotides. TCRdb processed the 5' RACE reads anew with MiXCR; each CDR3 protein has one entry. The sample gives over 550,000 distinct CDR3 sequences, about 30% of which show up once; less than 20% is in the top ten. Whole-study results and caveats: Diversity of TCR beta correlated strongly with naive T cell percentage. There were more naive CD4+ cells and higher diversity in long-lived donors than in aged donors.

The genes are TRBV7-2 and TRBJ2-1; D call uncertain. Sample: blood. The clonotype comes from a woman of 80 years or more in good health. CDR3 DNA: TGTGTCAGCAGCTTAAGGTCCACTGCGCCCGGTGAGCAGTTCTTC. As protein: CVSSLRSTAPGEQFF.